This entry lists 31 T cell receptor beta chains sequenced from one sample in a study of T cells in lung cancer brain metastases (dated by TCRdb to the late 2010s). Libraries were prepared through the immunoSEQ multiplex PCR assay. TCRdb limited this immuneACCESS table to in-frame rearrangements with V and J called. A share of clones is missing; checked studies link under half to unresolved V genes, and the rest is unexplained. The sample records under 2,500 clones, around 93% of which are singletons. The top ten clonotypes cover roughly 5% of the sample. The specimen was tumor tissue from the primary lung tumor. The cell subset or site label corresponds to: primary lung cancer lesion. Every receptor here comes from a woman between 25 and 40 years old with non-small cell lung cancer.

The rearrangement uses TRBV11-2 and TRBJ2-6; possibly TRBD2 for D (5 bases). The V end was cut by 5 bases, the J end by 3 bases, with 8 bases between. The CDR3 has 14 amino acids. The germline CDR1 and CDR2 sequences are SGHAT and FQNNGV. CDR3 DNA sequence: TGTGCCAGCAGCACCGGGGATGGGGCCAACGTCCTGACTTTC. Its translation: CASSTGDGANVLTF.

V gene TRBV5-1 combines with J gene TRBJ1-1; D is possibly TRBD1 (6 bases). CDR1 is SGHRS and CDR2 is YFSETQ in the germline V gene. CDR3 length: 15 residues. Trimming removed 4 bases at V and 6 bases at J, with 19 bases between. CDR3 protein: CASSVASGAPSEAFF. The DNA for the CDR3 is TGCGCCAGCAGCGTAGCGTCAGGGGCTCCGTCTGAAGCTTTCTTT.

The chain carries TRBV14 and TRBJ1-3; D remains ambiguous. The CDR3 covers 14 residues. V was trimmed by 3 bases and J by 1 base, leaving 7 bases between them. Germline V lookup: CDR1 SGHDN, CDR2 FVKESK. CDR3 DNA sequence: TGTGCCAGCAGCCAGTGGGGTTCTGGAAACACCATATATTTT. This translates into CASSQWGSGNTIYF.

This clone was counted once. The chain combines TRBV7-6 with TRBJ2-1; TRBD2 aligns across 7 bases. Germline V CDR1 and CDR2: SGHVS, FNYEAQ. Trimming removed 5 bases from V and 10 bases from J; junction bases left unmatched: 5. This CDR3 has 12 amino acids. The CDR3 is CASSPGLLEQFF. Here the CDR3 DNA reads TGTGCCAGCAGCCCGGGACTATTAGAGCAGTTCTTC. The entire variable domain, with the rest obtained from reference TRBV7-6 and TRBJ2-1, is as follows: GAGVSQSPRYKVTKRGQDVALRCDPISGHVSLYWYRQALGQGPEFLTYFNYEAQQDKSGLPNDRFSAERPEGSISTLTIQRTEQRDSAMYRCASSPGLLEQFFGPGTRLTVL.

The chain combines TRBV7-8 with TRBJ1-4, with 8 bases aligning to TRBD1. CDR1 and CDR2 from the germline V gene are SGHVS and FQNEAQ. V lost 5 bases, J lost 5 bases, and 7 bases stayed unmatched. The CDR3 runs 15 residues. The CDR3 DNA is TGTGCCAGCAGCCGCCGACAGGGGAGGAATGAAAAACTGTTTTTT. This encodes CASSRRQGRNEKLFF.

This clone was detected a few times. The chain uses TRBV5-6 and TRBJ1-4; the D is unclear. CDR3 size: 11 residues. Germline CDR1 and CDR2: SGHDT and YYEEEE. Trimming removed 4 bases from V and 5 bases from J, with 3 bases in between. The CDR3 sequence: CASSLNEKLFF. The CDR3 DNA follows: TGTGCCAGCAGCCTAAATGAAAAACTGTTTTTT. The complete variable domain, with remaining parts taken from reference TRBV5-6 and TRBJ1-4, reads DAGVTQSPTHLIKTRGQQVTLRCSPKSGHDTVSWYQQALGQGPQFIFQYYEEEERQRGNFPDRFSGHQFPNYSSELNVNALLLGDSALYLCASSLNEKLFFGSGTQLSVL.

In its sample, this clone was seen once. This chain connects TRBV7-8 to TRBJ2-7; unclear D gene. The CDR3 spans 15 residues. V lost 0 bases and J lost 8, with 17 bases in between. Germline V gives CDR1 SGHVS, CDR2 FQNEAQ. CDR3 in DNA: TGTGCCAGCAGCTTAGCCGGCGGTACTGGGTACCAGCAGTACTTC. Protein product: CASSLAGGTGYQQYF.

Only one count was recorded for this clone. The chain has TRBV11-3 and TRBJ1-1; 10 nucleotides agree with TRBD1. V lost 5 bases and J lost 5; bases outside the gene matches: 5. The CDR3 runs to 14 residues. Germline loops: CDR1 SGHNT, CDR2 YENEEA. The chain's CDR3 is CASSETGGWTEAFF. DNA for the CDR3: TGTGCCAGCAGCGAGACAGGGGGCTGGACTGAAGCTTTCTTT.

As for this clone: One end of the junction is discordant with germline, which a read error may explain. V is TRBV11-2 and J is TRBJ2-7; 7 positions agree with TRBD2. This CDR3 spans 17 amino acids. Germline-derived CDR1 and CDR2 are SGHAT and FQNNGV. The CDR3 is CANSLPRGSGNDYEQYF. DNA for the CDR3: TGTGCCAACAGCTTACCCCGAGGGAGCGGGAATGACTACGAGCAGTACTTC. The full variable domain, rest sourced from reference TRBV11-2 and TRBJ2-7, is EAGVAQSPRYKIIEKRQSVAFWCNPISGHATLYWYQQILGQGPKLLIQFQNNGVVDDSQLPKDRFSAERLKGVDSTLKIQPAKLEDSAVYLCANSLPRGSGNDYEQYFGPGTRLTVT.

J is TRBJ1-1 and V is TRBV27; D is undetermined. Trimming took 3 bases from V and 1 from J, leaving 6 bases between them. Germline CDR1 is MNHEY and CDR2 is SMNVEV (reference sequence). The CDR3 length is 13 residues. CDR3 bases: TGTGCCAGCAGTTTCACGTCGAACACTGAAGCTTTCTTT. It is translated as CASSFTSNTEAFF.

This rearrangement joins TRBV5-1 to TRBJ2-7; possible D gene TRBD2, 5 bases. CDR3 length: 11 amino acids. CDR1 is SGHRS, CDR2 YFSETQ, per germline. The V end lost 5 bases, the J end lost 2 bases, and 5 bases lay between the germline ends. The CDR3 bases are TGCGCCAGCAGAGCGGCCTACGAGCAGTACTTC. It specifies CASRAAYEQYF.

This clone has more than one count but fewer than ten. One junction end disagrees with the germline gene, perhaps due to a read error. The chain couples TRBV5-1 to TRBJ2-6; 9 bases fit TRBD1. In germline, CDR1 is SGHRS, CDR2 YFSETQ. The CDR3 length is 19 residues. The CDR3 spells CASRLDSATGGSGANVLTF. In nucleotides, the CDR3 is TGCGCCAGCAGATTGGATTCAGCGACAGGGGGTTCTGGGGCCAACGTCCTGACTTTC.

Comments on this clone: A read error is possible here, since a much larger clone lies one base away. The CDR3 DNA reads TGCAGCGTTGCGGTAGGAACGAGCACTGAAGCTTTCTTT. This codes for CSVAVGTSTEAFF. The V call is TRBV29-1, the J call TRBJ1-1; no firm D call. Trimming pared 4 bases from V and 4 bases from J, leaving 13 bases between. CDR1 and CDR2 (germline): SQVTM, ANQGSEA. CDR3 size: 13 residues.

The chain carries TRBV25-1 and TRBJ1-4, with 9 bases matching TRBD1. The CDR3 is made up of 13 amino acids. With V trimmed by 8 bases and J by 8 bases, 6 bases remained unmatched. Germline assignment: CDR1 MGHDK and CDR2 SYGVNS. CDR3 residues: CASGTGRNEKLFF. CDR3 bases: TGTGCCAGCGGGACAGGGAGGAACGAAAAACTGTTTTTT.

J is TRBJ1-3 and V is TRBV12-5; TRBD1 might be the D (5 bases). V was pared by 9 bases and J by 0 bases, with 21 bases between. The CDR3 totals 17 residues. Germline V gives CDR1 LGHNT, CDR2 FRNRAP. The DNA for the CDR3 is TGTGCTAGCTCCCCCCCCGGCCCAGGGTCCTCTGGAAACACCATATATTTT. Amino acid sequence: CASSPPGPGSSGNTIYF.

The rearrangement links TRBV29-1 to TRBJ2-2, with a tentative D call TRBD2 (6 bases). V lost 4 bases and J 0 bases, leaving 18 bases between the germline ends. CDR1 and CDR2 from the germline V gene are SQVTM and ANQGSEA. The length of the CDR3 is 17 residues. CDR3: CSVVLGIRGTNTGELFF. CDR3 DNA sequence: TGCAGCGTTGTCTTGGGGATCCGGGGGACGAACACCGGGGAGCTGTTTTTT.

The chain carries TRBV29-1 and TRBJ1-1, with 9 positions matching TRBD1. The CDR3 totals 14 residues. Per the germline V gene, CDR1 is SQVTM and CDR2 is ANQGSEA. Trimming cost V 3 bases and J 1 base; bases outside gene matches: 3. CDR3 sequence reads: CSVETGGGNTEAFF. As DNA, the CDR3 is TGCAGCGTTGAGACAGGGGGAGGGAACACTGAAGCTTTCTTT.

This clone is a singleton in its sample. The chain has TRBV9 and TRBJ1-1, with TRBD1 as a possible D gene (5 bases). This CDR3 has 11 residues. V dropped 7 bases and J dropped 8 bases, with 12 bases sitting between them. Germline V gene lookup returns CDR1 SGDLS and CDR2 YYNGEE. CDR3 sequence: CASSGGQEAFF. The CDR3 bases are TGTGCCAGCTCTGGGGGTCAGGAAGCTTTCTTT.

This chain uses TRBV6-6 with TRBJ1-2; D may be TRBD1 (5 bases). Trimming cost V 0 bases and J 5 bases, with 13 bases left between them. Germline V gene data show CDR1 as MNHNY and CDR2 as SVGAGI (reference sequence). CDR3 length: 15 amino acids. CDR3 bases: TGTGCCAGCAGTTACTCCCAGGGAGGAGGTTATGGCTACACCTTC. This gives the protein CASSYSQGGGYGYTF.

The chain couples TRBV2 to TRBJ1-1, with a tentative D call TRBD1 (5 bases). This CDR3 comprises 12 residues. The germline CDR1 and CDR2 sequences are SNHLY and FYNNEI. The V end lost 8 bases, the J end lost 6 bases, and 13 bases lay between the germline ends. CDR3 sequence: CASAGLGPEAFF. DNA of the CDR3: TGTGCCAGCGCTGGTCTGGGGCCTGAAGCTTTCTTT.

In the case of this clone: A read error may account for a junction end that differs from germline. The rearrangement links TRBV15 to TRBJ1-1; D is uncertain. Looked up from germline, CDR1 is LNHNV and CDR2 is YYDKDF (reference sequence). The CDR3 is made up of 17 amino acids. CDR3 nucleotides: TGTGCCATCAGCACCACGGCCGACCTCTTGACGAACACTGAAGCTTTCTTT. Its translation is CAISTTADLLTNTEAFF.

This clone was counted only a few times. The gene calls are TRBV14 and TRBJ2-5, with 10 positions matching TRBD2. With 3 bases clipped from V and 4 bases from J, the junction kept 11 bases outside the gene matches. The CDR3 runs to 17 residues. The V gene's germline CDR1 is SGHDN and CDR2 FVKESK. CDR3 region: CASSHGLLAGVGETQYF. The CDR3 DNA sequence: TGTGCCAGCAGCCACGGGCTTCTAGCGGGAGTCGGAGAGACCCAGTACTTC.

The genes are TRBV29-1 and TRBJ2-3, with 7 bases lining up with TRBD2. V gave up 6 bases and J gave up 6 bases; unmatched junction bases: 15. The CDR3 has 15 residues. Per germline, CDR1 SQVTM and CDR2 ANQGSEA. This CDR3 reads CSVMVLAYKADTQYF. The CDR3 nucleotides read TGCAGCGTGATGGTACTAGCGTACAAGGCGGATACGCAGTATTTT.

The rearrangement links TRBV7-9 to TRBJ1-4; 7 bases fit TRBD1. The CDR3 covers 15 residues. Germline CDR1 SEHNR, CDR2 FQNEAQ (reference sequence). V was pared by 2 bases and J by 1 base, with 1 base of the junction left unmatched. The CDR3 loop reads CASSLQGGTNEKLFF. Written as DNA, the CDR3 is TGTGCCAGCAGCTTACAGGGGGGAACTAATGAAAAACTGTTTTTT.

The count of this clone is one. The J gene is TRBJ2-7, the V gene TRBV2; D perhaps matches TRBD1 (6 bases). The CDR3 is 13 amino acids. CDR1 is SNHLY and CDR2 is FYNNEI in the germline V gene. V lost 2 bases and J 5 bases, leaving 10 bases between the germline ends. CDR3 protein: CASSEQGFHEQYF. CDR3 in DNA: TGTGCCAGCAGTGAACAGGGGTTCCACGAGCAGTACTTC.

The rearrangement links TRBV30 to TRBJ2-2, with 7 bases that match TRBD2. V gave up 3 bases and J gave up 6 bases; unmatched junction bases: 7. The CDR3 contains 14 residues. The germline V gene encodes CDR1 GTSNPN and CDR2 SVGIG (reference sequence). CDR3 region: CAWSRTRGAGELFF. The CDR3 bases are TGTGCCTGGAGCCGGACTAGGGGAGCCGGGGAGCTGTTTTTT.

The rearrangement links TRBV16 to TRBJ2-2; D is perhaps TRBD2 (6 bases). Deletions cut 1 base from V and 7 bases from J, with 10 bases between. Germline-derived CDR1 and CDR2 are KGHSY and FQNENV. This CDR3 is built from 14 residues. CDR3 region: CASSQFPGDGELFF. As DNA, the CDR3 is TGTGCCAGCAGCCAATTTCCGGGAGACGGGGAGCTGTTTTTT.

Here the CDR3 reads CSATQGEKLFF. The DNA for the CDR3 is TGCAGTGCAACACAGGGGGAAAAACTGTTTTTT. This sequence joins TRBV20-1 and TRBJ1-4; 7 bases fit TRBD1. The J segment lost 8 bases and the V segment lost 6 bases, leaving 3 bases of the junction unmatched. Germline assignment: CDR1 DFQATT and CDR2 SNEGSKA (reference sequence). The CDR3 length is 11 residues.

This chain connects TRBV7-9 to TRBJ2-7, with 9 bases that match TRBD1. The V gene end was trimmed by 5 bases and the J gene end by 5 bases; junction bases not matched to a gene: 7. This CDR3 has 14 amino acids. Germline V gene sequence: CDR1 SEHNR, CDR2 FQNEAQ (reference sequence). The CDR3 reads CASSPRDRVHEQYF. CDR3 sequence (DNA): TGTGCCAGCAGCCCCCGGGACAGGGTCCACGAGCAGTACTTC.

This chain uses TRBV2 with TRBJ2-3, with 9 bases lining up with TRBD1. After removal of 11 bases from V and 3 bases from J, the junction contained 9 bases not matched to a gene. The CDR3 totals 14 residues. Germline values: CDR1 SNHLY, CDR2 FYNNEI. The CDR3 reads CAGTDRGGTDTQYF. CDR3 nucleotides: TGTGCCGGGACAGACAGGGGGGGGACAGATACGCAGTATTTT.

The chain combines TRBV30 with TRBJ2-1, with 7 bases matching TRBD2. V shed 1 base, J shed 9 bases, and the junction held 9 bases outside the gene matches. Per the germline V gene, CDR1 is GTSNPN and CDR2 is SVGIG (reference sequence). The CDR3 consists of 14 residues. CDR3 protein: CAWSDGRPFIEQFF. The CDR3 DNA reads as TGTGCCTGGAGTGACGGGAGGCCCTTTATTGAGCAGTTCTTC.